What follows describes a single TCR beta chain. Its antigen is unknown. This specimen belongs to a study of T cell responses to AZD1222 COVID-19 vaccine. Findings and limits, study-wide: Within unmutated variant regions lay the reported targets of nearly half of spike-specific TCRs.

Profiling relied on immunoSEQ multiplex PCR, and the TCRdb table lists in-frame clones only, not all of them. The sample has 100,000 or so clones; roughly 90% are singletons. The length of the CDR3 is 14 residues. Germline-derived CDR1 and CDR2 are SGHVT and SQSDAQ. V was trimmed by 5 bases and J by 7 bases, leaving 14 bases between them. The clonotype comes from an adult in good health. The rearrangement uses TRBV7-4 and TRBJ2-2; D is uncertain. This specimen was peripheral blood, taken on day 0 of AZD1222 vaccination. The CDR3 is CASSPATPGGELFF. For the CDR3, the DNA is TGTGCCAGCAGCCCTGCGACTCCGGGCGGGGAGCTGTTTTTT.